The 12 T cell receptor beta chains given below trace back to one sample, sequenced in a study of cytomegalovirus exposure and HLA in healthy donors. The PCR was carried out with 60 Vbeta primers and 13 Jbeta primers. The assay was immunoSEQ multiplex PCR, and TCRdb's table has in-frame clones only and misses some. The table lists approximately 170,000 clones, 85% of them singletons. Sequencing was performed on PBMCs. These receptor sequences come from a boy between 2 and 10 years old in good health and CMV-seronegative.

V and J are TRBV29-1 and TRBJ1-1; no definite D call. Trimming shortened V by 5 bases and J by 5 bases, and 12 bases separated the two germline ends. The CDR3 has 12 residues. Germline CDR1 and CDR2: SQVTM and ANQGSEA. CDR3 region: CSVRSTGTEAFF. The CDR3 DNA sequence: TGCAGCGTTCGTTCGACGGGGACTGAAGCTTTCTTT.

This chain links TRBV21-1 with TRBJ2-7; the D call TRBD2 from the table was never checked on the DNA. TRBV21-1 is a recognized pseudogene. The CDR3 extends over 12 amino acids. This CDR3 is CASTSSLYEQYV. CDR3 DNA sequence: TGTGCCAGCACTAGCTCCCTCTACGAGCAGTACGTC.

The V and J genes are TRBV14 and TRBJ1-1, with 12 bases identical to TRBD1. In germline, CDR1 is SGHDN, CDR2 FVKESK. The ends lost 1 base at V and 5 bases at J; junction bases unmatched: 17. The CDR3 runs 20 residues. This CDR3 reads CASSQVGGRRDRGRGTEAFF. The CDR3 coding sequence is TGTGCCAGCAGCCAAGTTGGGGGACGACGGGACAGGGGGCGAGGAACTGAAGCTTTCTTT.

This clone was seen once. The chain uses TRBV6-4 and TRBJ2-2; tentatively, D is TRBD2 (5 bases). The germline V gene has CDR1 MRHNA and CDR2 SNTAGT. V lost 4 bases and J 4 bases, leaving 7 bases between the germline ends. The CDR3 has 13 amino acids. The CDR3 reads CASSVASTGELFF. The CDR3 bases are TGTGCCAGCAGTGTAGCGAGCACCGGGGAGCTGTTTTTT.

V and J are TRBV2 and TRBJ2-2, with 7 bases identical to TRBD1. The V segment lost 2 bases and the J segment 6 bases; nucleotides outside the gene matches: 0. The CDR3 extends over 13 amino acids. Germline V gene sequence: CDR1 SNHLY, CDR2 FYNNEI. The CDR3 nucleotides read TGTGCCAGCAGTGAAACAGGGGCCGGGGAGCTGTTTTTT. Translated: CASSETGAGELFF.

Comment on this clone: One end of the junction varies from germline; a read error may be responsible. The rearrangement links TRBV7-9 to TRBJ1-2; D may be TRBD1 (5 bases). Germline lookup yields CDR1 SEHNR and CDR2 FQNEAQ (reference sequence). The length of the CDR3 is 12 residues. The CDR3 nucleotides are TGTTCCAGCAGCTTAGGGGAGTATGGCTACACCTTC. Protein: CSSSLGEYGYTF.

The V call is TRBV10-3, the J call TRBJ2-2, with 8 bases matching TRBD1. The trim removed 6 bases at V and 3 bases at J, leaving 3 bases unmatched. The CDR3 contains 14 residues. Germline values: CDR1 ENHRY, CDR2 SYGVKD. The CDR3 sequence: CAIRTGDHTGELFF. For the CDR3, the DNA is TGTGCCATCAGGACAGGGGACCACACCGGGGAGCTGTTTTTT.

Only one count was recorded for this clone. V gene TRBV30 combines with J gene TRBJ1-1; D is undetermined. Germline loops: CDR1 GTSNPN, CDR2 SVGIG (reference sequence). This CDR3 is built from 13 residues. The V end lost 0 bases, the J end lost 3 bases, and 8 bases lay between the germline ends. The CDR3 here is CAWSVLYDTEAFF. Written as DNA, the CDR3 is TGTGCCTGGAGTGTACTATATGACACTGAAGCTTTCTTT.

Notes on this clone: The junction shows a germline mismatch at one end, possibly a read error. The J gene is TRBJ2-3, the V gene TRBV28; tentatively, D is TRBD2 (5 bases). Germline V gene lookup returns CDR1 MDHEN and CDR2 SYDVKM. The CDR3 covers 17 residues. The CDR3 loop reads CASSLNPRADSTDTRYF. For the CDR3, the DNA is TGTGCCAGCAGTTTAAATCCGAGGGCTGATAGCACAGATACGCGGTATTTT.

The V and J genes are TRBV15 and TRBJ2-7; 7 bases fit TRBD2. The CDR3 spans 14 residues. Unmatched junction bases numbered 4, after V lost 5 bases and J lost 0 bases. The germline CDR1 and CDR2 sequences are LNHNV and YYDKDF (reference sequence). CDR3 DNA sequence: TGTGCCACCAGCGAGGGACTACCCTCCTACGAGCAGTACGTC. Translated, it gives CATSEGLPSYEQYV.

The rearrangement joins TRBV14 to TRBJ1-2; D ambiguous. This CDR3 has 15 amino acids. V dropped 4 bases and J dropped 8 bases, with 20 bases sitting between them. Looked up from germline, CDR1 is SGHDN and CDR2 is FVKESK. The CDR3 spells CASSRRRDTHQGYTF. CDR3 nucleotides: TGTGCCAGCAGCCGCCGGCGAGACACTCACCAAGGCTACACCTTC.

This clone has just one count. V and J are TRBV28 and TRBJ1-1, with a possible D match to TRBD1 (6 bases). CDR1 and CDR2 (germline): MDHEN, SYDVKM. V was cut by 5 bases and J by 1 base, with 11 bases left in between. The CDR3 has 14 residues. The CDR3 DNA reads TGTGCCAGCAGTCCGGGGGGCGAGAACACTGAAGCTTTCTTT. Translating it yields CASSPGGENTEAFF. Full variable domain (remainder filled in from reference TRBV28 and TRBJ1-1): DVKVTQSSRYLVKRTGEKVFLECVQDMDHENMFWYRQDPGLGLRLIYFSYDVKMKEKGDIPEGYSVSREKKERFSLILESASTNQTSMYLCASSPGGENTEAFFGQGTRLTVV.